This T cell receptor (beta chain) was identified during a study of cytomegalovirus exposure and HLA in healthy donors. Looking at the study overall: As an earlier analysis found, roughly 180 million T cells yielded approximately 100 million unique TCR beta sequences. Study-wide points: Follow-up analysis seemed to connect common viral pathogens with several of the most significant clusters identified. DRB1 showed the most TCR associations and HLA-C the fewest in a later analysis, as rates varied by HLA locus. A link between a missense DCLRE1C variant and TCR beta V- and J-gene trimming emerged from a later analysis.

Of note for this clone: Its antigen is unidentified.

Trimming stripped 0 bases from V and 0 bases from J, with 9 bases between. Germline V gene data show CDR1 as SGHRS and CDR2 as YFSETQ. This CDR3 is built from 15 residues. Primers for the PCR totalled 60 Vbeta and 13 Jbeta. Here immunoSEQ multiplex PCR was the method, and the copy in TCRdb shows in-frame clones only, minus some. The sample gives about 93,000 clones, over 75% of which show up once; less than 9.5% is in the top ten. This TCR was sampled from a man aged 30 to 45 in good health and CMV-seronegative. Sequencing was done on a sample of PBMCs. V is TRBV5-1 and J is TRBJ1-2; D uncertain. The CDR3, as DNA: TGCGCCAGCAGCTTGGGGTCAGGAACTAACTATGGCTACACCTTC. Encoded protein: CASSLGSGTNYGYTF. The whole variable domain, filled in from reference TRBV5-1 and TRBJ1-2, reads KAGVTQTPRYLIKTRGQQVTLSCSPISGHRSVSWYQQTPGQGLQFLFEYFSETQRNKGNFPGRFSGRQFSNSRSEMNVSTLELGDSALYLCASSLGSGTNYGYTFGSGTRLTVV.